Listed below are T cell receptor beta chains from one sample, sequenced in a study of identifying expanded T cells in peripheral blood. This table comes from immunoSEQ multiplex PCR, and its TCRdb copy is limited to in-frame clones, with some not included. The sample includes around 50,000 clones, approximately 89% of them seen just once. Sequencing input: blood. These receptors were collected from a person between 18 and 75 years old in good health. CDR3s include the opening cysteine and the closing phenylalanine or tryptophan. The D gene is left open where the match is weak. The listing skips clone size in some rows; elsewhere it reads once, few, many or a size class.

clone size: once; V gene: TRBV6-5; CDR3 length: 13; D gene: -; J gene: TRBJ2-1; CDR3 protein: CASMVTLDNEQFF; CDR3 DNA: TGTGCCAGCATGGTAACACTTGACAATGAGCAGTTCTTC
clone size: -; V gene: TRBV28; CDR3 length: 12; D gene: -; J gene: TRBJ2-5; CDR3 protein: CASSLWQETQYF; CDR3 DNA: TGTGCCAGCAGTCTCTGGCAAGAGACCCAGTACTTC
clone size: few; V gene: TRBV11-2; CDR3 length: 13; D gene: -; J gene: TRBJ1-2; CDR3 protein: CASSTGQFYGYTF; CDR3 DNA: TGTGCCAGCAGCACTGGACAGTTCTATGGCTACACCTTC
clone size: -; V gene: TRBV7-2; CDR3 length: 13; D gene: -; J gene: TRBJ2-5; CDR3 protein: CASSFKGRETQYF; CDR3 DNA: TGTGCCAGCAGCTTTAAGGGGCGAGAGACCCAGTACTTC
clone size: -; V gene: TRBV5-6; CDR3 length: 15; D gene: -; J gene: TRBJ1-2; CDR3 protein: CASSLLGESGYGYTF; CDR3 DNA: TGTGCCAGCAGCTTGTTAGGGGAAAGTGGCTATGGCTACACCTTC
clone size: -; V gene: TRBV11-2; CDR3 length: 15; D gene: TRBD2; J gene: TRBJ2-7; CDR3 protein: CASSAPSGGAYEQYF; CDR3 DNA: TGTGCCAGCAGCGCCCCCAGCGGGGGGGCCTACGAGCAGTACTTC
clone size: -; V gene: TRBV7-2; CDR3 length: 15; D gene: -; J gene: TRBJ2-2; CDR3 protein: CASSRPMANTGELFF; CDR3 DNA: TGTGCCAGCAGCAGGCCAATGGCGAACACCGGGGAGCTGTTTTTT
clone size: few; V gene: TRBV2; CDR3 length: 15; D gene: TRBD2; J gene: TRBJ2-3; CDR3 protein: CASSRLAGYTDTQYF; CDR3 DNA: TGTGCCAGCAGTCGACTAGCGGGGTACACAGATACGCAGTATTTT
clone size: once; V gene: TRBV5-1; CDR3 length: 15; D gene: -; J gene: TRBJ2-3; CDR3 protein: CASSLELGSTDTQYF; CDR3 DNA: TGCGCCAGCAGCTTGGAGTTGGGTAGCACAGATACGCAGTATTTT
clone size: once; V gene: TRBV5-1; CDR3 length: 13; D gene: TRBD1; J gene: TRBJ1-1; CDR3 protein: CASSLGEGAGAFF; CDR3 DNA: TGCGCCAGCAGCTTGGGAGAGGGGGCAGGAGCTTTCTTT
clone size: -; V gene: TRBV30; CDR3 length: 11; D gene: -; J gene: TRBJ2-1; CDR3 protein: CAWSESNEQFF; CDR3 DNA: TGTGCCTGGAGCGAGAGCAATGAGCAGTTCTTC
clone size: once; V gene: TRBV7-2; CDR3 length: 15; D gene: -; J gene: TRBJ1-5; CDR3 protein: CASSLDGGGNQPQHF; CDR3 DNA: TGTGCCAGCAGCTTAGACGGCGGTGGCAATCAGCCCCAGCATTTT
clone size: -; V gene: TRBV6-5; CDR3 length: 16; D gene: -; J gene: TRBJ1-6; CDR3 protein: CASSYGTVRGRSPLHF; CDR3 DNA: TGTGCCAGCAGTTACGGAACTGTCAGGGGTAGGTCACCCCTCCACTTT
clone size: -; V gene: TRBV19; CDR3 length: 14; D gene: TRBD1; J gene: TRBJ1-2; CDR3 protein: CASTNRGGDYGYTF; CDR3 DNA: TGTGCCAGTACAAACAGGGGTGGCGACTATGGCTACACCTTC
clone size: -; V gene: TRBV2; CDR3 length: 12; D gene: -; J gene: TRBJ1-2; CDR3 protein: CASSEGRYGYTF; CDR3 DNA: TGTGCCAGCAGTGAAGGGAGATATGGCTACACCTTC
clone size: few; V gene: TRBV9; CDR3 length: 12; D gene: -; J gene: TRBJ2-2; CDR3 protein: CASSVVTGELFF; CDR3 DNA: TGTGCCAGCAGCGTAGTCACCGGGGAGCTGTTTTTT
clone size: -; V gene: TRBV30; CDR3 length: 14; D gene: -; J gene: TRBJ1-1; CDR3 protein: CAWSVTRRDTEAFF; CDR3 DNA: TGTGCCTGGAGTGTAACACGGAGGGACACTGAAGCTTTCTTT
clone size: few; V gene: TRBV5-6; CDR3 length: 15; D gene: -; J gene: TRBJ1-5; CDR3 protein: CASSLGGSLNQPQHF; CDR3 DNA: TGTGCCAGCAGCTTGGGAGGGTCCCTCAATCAGCCCCAGCATTTT
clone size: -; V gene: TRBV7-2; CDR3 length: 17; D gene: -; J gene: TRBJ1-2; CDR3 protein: CASSLDGVSRWNYGYTF; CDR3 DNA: TGTGCCAGCAGCTTAGATGGGGTTAGTAGGTGGAACTATGGCTACACCTTC
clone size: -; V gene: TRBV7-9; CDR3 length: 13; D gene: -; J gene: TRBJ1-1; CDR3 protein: CASLGQMNTEAFF; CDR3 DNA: TGTGCCAGCCTCGGACAGATGAACACTGAAGCTTTCTTT
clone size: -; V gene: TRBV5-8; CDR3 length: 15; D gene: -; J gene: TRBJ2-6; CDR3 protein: CASSYGNSGANVLTF; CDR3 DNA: TGTGCCAGCAGCTACGGGAACTCTGGGGCCAACGTCCTGACTTTC
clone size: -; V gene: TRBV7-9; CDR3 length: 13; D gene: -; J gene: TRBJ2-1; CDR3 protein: CASSFNLRDEQFF; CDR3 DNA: TGTGCCAGCAGCTTTAATCTACGGGATGAGCAGTTCTTC
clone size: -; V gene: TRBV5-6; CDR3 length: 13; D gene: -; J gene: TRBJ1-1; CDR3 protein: CASSLWLNTEAFF; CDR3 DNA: TGTGCCAGCAGCTTGTGGCTGAACACTGAAGCTTTCTTT
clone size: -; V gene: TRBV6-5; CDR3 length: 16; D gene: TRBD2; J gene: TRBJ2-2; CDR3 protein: CASSSLRAGGSGELFF; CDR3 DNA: TGTGCCAGCAGTTCCCTGAGAGCGGGAGGATCCGGGGAGCTGTTTTTT
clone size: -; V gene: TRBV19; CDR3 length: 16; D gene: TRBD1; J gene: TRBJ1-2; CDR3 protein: CASRSQGTGAGYGYTF; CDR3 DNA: TGTGCCAGTAGGTCTCAAGGGACAGGGGCTGGCTATGGCTACACCTTC
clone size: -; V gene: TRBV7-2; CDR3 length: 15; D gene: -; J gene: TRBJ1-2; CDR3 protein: CASSLAGLTSYGYTF; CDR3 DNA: TGTGCCAGCAGCTTGGCCGGACTTACGTCTTATGGCTACACCTTC
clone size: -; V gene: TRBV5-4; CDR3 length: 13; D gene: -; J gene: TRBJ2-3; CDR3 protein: CASSSYGTDTQYF; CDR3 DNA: TGTGCCAGCAGCTCCTATGGGACAGATACGCAGTATTTT
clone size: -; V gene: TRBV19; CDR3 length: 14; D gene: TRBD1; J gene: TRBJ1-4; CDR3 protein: CASSMTGAYEKLFF; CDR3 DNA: TGTGCCAGTAGTATGACAGGGGCATATGAAAAACTGTTTTTT
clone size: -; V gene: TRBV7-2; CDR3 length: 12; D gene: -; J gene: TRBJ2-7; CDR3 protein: CASSSSSYEQYF; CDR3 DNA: TGTGCCAGCAGCTCGAGCTCCTACGAGCAGTACTTC
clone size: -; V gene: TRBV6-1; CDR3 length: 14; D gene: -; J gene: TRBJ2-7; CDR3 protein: CASSEYGSGYEQYF; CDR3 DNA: TGTGCCAGCAGTGAATACGGGAGTGGGTACGAGCAGTACTTC
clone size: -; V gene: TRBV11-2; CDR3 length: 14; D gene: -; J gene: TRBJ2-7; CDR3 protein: CASSLHGESYEQYF; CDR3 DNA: TGTGCCAGCAGCTTACATGGGGAATCCTACGAGCAGTACTTC
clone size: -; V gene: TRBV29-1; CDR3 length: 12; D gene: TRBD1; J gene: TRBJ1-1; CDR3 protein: CSVVWDRAEAFF; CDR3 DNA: TGCAGCGTTGTATGGGACAGGGCTGAAGCTTTCTTT
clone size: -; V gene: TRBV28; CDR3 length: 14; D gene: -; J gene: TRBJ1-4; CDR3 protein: CASKRPDRNEKLFF; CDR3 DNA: TGTGCCAGCAAGAGACCCGATCGTAATGAAAAACTGTTTTTT
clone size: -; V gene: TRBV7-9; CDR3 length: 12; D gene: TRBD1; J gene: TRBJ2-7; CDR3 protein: CASSLQGYEQYF; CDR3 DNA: TGTGCCAGCAGCCTACAGGGGTACGAGCAGTACTTC
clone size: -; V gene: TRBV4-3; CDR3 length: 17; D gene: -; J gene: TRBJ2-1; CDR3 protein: CASSQRFGQKEYNEQFF; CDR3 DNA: TGCGCCAGCAGCCAAAGGTTTGGACAAAAGGAGTACAATGAGCAGTTCTTC
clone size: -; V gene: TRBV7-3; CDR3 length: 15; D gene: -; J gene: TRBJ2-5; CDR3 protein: CASSLMGGIQETQYF; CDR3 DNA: TGTGCCAGCAGCTTAATGGGCGGAATCCAAGAGACCCAGTACTTC
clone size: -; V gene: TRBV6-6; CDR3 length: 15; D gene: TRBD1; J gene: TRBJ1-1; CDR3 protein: CASSSTTGWDTEAFF; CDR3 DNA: TGTGCCAGCAGTTCTACGACAGGGTGGGACACTGAAGCTTTCTTT
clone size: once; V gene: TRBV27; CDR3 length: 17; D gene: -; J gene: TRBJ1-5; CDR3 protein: CASSLLGAGTRNQPQHF; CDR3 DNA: TGTGCCAGCAGTTTATTAGGAGCGGGTACCAGGAATCAGCCCCAGCATTTT
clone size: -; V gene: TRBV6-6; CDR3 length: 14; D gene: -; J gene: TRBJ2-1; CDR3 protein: CASTFRGPAGEQFF; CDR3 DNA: TGTGCCAGCACCTTTCGGGGCCCGGCGGGTGAGCAGTTCTTC
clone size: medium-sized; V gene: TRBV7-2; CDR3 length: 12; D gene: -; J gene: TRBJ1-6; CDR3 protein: CASSLGRSPLHF; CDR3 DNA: TGTGCCAGCAGCTTGGGGCGTTCACCCCTCCACTTT
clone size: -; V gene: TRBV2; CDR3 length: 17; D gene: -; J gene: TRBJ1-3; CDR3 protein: CASSDLARDLLGNTIYF; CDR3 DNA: TGTGCCAGCAGTGACTTAGCGAGGGATCTTCTGGGGAACACCATATATTTT
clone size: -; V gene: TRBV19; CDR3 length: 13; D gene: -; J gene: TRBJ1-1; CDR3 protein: CASSHPGGAEAFF; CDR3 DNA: TGTGCCAGTAGTCACCCGGGGGGGGCTGAAGCTTTCTTT
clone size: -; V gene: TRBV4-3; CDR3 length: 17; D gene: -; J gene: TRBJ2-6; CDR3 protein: CASSQEISSSGANVLTF; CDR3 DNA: TGCGCCAGCAGCCAAGAGATTTCCAGCTCTGGGGCCAACGTCCTGACTTTC
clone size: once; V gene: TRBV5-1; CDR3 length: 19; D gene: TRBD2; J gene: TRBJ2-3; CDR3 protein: CASSLAGTSGGPSTDTQYF; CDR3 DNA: TGCGCCAGCAGCTTGGCCGGGACTAGCGGGGGGCCTAGCACAGATACGCAGTATTTT
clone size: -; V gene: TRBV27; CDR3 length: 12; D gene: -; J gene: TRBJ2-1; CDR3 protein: CATRTNYNEQFF; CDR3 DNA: TGTGCCACCCGGACGAACTACAATGAGCAGTTCTTC
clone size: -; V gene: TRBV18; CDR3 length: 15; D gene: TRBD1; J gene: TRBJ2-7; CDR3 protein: CASSPTGGSSYEQYF; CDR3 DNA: TGTGCCAGCTCCCCGACAGGGGGAAGCTCCTACGAGCAGTACTTC
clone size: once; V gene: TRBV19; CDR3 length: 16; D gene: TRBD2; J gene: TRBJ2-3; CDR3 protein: CATNPGTSGGGDTQYF; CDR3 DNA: TGTGCCACAAATCCCGGGACTAGCGGGGGCGGGGATACGCAGTATTTT
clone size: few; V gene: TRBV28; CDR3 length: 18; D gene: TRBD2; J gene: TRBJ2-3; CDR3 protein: CASSSIIRTSGSTDTQYF; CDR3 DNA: TGTGCCAGCAGTTCCATCATTAGGACTAGCGGCAGCACAGATACGCAGTATTTT
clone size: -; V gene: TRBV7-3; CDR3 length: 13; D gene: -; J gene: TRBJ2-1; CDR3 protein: CASSLISASEQFF; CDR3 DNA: TGTGCCAGCAGCTTAATTTCGGCTAGTGAGCAGTTCTTC
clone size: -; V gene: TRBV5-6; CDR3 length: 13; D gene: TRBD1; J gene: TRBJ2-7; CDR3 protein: CASAGGAAYEQYF; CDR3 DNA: TGTGCCAGCGCAGGGGGCGCGGCCTACGAGCAGTACTTC
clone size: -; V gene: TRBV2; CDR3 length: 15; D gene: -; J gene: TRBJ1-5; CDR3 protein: CASSVWTDSNQPQHF; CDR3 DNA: TGTGCCAGCAGTGTATGGACCGATAGCAATCAGCCCCAGCATTTT
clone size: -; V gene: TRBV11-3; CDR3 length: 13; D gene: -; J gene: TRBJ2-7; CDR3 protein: CASSFGDLYEQYF; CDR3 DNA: TGTGCCAGCAGCTTCGGGGACCTCTACGAGCAGTACTTC